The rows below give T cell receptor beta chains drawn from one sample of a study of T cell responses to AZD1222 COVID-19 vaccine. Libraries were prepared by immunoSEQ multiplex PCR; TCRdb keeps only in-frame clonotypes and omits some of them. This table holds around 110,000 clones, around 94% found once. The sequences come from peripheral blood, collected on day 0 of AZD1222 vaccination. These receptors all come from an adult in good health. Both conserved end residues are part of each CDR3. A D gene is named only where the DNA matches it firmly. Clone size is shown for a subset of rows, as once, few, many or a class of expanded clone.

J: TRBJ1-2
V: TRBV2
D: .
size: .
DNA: TGTGCCAGCATTACAGGGCTAGCTAACTATGGCTACACCTTC
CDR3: CASITGLANYGYTF

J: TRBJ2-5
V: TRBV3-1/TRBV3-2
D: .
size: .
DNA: TGTGCCAGCAGCCAAGCCGGGGCGGAAGAGACCCAGTACTTC
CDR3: CASSQAGAEETQYF

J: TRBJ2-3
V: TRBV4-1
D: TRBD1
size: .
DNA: TGCGCCAGCAGCCAAGCCGGGACAGGGGGAAGGGATACGCAGTATTTT
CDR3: CASSQAGTGGRDTQYF

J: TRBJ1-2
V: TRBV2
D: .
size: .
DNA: TGTGCCAGCTCTTCAGAGCCCTATGGCTACACCTTC
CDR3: CASSSEPYGYTF

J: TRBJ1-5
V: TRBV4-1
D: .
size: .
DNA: TGCGCCAGCAGCCCAATTTCGAGGCGTAATCAGCCCCAGCATTTT
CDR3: CASSPISRRNQPQHF

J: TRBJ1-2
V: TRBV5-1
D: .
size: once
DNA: TGCGCCAGCAGCCCGGAATGGGACGGGGTCTACGGCTACACCTTC
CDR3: CASSPEWDGVYGYTF

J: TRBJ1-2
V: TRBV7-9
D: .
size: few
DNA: TGTGCCAGCAGCTTCACAGGAGACTATGGCTACACCTTC
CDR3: CASSFTGDYGYTF

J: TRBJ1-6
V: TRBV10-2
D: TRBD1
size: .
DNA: TGCGCCAGCAGTCTTATGACAGGGGACAATTCACCCCTCCACTTT
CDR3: CASSLMTGDNSPLHF

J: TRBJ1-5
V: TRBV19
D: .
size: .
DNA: TGTGCCAGTAGTATAGTAGGGGTGGTGGGGCAGCCCCAGCATTTT
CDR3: CASSIVGVVGQPQHF

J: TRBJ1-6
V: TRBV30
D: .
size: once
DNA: TGTGCCTGGAGCCTTGAGGGCCGGGGAGGATCACCCCTCCACTTT
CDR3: CAWSLEGRGGSPLHF

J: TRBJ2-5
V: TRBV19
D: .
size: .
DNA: TGTGCCAGTAGTATAGGACAGCAAGAGACCCAGTACTTC
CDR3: CASSIGQQETQYF

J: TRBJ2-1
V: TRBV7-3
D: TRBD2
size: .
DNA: TGTGCCAGCAGCGTCTCTAGCGGGTTCGGGGAGCAGTTCTTC
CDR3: CASSVSSGFGEQFF

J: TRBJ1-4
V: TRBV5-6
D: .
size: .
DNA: TGTGCCAGCAGCACAGGAACCGTCGAAAAACTGTTTTTT
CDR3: CASSTGTVEKLFF

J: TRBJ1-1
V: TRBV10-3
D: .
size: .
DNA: TGTGCCATCAGTGGACAGTCGAACACTGAAGCTTTCTTT
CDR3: CAISGQSNTEAFF

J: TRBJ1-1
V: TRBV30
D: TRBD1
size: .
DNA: TGTGCCTGGAGTCCCCCCCCACAGGGGAGGACTGAAGCTTTCTTT
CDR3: CAWSPPPQGRTEAFF

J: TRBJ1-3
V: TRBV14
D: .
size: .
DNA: TGTGCCAGCAGCCAAGTCAGAGGAAACACCATATATTTT
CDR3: CASSQVRGNTIYF

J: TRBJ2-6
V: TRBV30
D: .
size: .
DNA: TGTGCCTGGATGGGCCCAAGGGGAGGCTCTGGGGCCAACGTCCTGACTTTC
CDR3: CAWMGPRGGSGANVLTF

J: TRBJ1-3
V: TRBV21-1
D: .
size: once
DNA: TGTGCCAGCAGCAAAATTGTGGTGGAGGGCAGCACTTTTGATCACTCTGGAAACACCATATATTTT
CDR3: CASSKIVVEGSTFDHSGNTIYF

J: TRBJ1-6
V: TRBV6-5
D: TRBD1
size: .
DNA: TGTGCCAGCAGCTATAGACAGGGGGAAGGGTCACCCCTCCACTTT
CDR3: CASSYRQGEGSPLHF

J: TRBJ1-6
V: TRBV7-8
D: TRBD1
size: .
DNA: TGTGCCAGCAGACCTGAGGGACAGAATTCACCCCTCCACTTT
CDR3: CASRPEGQNSPLHF

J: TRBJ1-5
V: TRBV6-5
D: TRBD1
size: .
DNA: TGTGCCAGCAGGGGACAGGGAGGCAATCAGCCCCAGCATTTT
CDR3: CASRGQGGNQPQHF

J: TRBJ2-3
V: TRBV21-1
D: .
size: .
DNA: TGTGCCAGCAGGGGACTAGCGAGTGATACGCAGTATTTT
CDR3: CASRGLASDTQYF

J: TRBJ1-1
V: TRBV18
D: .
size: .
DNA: TGTGCCAGCTATCACCAAAGGGGGGCCGCTGAAGCTTTCTTT
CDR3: CASYHQRGAAEAFF

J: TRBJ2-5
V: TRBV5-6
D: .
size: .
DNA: TGTGCCAGCAGCTTGCCGGTTGAGACCCAGTACTTC
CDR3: CASSLPVETQYF

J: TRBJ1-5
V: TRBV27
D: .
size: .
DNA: TGTGCCAGCAGTACGGGGTTTAGTTGGGATCAGCCCCAGCATTTT
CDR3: CASSTGFSWDQPQHF

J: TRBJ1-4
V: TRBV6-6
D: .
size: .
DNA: TGTGCCAGCAGTTCTCAGGGAGCAACTAATGAAAAACTGTTTTTT
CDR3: CASSSQGATNEKLFF

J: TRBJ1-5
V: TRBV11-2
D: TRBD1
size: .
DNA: TGTGCCAGCAGCTTAGAACCCAGGGGGAATCAGCCCCAGCATTTT
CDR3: CASSLEPRGNQPQHF

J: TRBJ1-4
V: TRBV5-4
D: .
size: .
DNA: TGTGCCAGCAGCTTAAGTCTGGGTGAAAAACTGTTTTTT
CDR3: CASSLSLGEKLFF

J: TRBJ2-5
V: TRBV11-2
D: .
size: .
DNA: TGTGCCAGCAGCGTGGACAGCTGGGAGACCCAGTACTTC
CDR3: CASSVDSWETQYF

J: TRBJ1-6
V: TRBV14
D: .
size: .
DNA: TGTGCCAGCAGCCAGTCTGGAAGCCGATATAATTCACCCCTCCACTTT
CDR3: CASSQSGSRYNSPLHF

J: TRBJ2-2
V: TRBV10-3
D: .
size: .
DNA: TGTGCCTCGTACGGAGGGGGTAGTTATCCTTCGAACACCGGGGAGCTGTTTTTT
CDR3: CASYGGGSYPSNTGELFF

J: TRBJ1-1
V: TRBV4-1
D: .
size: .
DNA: TGCGCCAGCAGCCCCCGAGGGGGTGTGAACACTGAAGCTTTCTTT
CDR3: CASSPRGGVNTEAFF

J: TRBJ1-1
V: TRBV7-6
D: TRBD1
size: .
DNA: TGTGCCAGCAGCTTAGCAGGGGGCTCGGGCACTGAAGCTTTCTTT
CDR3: CASSLAGGSGTEAFF

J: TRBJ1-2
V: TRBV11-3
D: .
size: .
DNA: TGTGCCAGCAGCTTAGGTTTCTCGGGCTACACCTTC
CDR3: CASSLGFSGYTF

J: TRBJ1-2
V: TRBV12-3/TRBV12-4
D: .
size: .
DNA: TGTGCCAGCAGTTTAGCAGGGAACGGCTACACCTTC
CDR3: CASSLAGNGYTF

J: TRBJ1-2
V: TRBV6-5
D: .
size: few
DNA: TGTGCCAGCAGTTACCATCCTCAGGGAGGGTCGAATGGCTACACCTTC
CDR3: CASSYHPQGGSNGYTF

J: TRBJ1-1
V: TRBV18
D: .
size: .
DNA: TGTGCCAGCTCACCAACAGCTTTGAACACTGAAGCTTTCTTT
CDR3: CASSPTALNTEAFF

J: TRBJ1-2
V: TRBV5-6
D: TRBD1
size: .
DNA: TGTGCCAGCCTTCGTTCAGGGACAGGGCCGGCTGGCTACACCTTC
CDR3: CASLRSGTGPAGYTF

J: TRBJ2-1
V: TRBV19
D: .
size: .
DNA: TGTGCCAGTAGTATTGGGCGGTACAATGAGCAGTTCTTC
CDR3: CASSIGRYNEQFF

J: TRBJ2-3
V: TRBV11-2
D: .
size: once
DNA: TGTGCCAGCAGCTTACGGACGCCTATTCAGGGGGATACGCAGTATTTT
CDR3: CASSLRTPIQGDTQYF

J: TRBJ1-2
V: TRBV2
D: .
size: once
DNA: TGTGCCAGCACGTTGGAACAGAATTATAACTATGGCTACACCTTC
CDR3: CASTLEQNYNYGYTF

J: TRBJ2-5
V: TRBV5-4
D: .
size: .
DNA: TGTGCCAGCAGCCAAGTGGGGCAAGAGACCCAGTACTTC
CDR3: CASSQVGQETQYF

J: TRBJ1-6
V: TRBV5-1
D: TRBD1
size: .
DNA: TGCGCCAGCAGCTCGACAGGGGCCAATTCACCCCTCCACTTT
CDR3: CASSSTGANSPLHF

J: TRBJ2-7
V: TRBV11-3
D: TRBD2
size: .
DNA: TGTGCCAGCAGCGGCGGGGGGCCCCCTGATGAGCAGTACTTC
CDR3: CASSGGGPPDEQYF

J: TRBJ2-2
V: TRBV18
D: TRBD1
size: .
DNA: TGTGCCAGCTCACCACGTTCTCAGGGGGACACCGGGGAGCTGTTTTTT
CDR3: CASSPRSQGDTGELFF

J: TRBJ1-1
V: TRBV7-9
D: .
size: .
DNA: TGTGCCAGCAGCTCTCAATCTGCAGAAGCTTTCTTT
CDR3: CASSSQSAEAFF

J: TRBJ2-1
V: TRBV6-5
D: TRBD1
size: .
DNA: TGTGCCAGCAGGCCAGGAACAGGGGCCACTGAGTTCTTC
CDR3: CASRPGTGATEFF

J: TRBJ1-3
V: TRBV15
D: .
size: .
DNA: TGTGCCACCAGCAGAGATCGGGTCCGCGCCAACACCATATATTTT
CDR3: CATSRDRVRANTIYF

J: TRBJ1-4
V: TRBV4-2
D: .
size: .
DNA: TGTGCCAGCAGCCAAGCGACACCCGTGGCTGATGAAAAACTGTTTTTT
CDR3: CASSQATPVADEKLFF

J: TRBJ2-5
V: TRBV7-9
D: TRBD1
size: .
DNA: TGTGCCAGCAGCCCCGCGGTCCGACAGGGCGGCTTTGGGGAGACCCAGTACTTC
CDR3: CASSPAVRQGGFGETQYF

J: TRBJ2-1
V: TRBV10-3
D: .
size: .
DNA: TGTGCCATCAGTGTAGAACTAGCCTTAGGGGGCAATGAGCAGTTCTTC
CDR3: CAISVELALGGNEQFF

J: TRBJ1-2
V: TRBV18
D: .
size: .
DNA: TGTGCCAGCTCACCACAGCCAGCTAACTATGGCTACACCTTC
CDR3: CASSPQPANYGYTF

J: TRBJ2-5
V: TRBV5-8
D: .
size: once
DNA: TGTGCCAGCAGCGTCGGGAGCCGCAACCAAGAGACCCAGTACTTC
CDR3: CASSVGSRNQETQYF

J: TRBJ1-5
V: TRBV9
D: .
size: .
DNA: TGTGCCGCGGCCCATGGAGGGCCCCAGCATTTT
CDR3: CAAAHGGPQHF

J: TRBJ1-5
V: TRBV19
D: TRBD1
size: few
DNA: TGTGCCAGTAGTGGGACAGGGCGGCGCGGCAATCAGCCCCAGCATTTT
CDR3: CASSGTGRRGNQPQHF

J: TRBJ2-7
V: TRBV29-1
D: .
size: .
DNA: TGCAGCGTTCCACACCTGGGGGAGCAGTACTTC
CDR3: CSVPHLGEQYF

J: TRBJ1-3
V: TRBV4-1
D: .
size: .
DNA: TGCGCCAGCAGCCCAGACCCCAACTCACCTGGAAACACCATATATTTT
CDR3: CASSPDPNSPGNTIYF

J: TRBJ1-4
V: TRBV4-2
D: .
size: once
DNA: TGTGCCAGCAGGTTTAATAATGAAAAACTGTTTTTT
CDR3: CASRFNNEKLFF

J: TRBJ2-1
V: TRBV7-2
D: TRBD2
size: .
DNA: TGTGCCAGCAGCTTACTAGCGGGAGACACTGAGCAGTTCTTC
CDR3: CASSLLAGDTEQFF

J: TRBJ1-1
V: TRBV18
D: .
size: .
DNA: TGTGCCAGCTCGGGACTAGGGGAGGCTGAAGCTTTCTTT
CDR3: CASSGLGEAEAFF